These T cell receptor beta chains were read from a single sample in a study of radiation and T cells in renal cell carcinoma. Clones were read by immunoSEQ multiplex PCR, and TCRdb kept only the in-frame ones, dropping some. The sample has roughly 80,000 clones, around 85% seen once; the top ten hold approximately 22%. The sequenced sample was blood, obtained from a patient whose treatment included radiotherapy and nephrectomy. Receptors were obtained from a woman aged 45-65 years with renal cell carcinoma. CDR3s leave out the opening cysteine and the closing phenylalanine or tryptophan.

V,J,length,CDR3
TRBV4-1,TRBJ2-1,13,ASSQDGGLAGSQF
TRBV5-1,TRBJ1-1,12,ASSLAGQDTEAF
TRBV2,TRBJ2-7,9,ASSSVYEQY
TRBV27,TRBJ2-2,12,ASSRAGGSGELF
TRBV21-1,TRBJ2-2,19,ASSTWDRGPQADTNTGELF
TRBV28,TRBJ2-2,12,ASSLGGTTGELF
TRBV19,TRBJ1-1,13,ASSMSRDTNTEAF
TRBV7-2,TRBJ2-4,13,ASSLAKIAGSIQY
TRBV7-2,TRBJ2-3,13,ASSLVVSARGLEY
TRBV28,TRBJ1-2,13,ASSSLGQGADGYT
TRBV21-1,TRBJ1-5,16,ASSKRTGEGRGNQPQH
TRBV2,TRBJ2-5,12,ASRTQTSVETQY
TRBV6-5,TRBJ1-3,10,AAGGEGNTIY
TRBV27,TRBJ1-5,12,ASSLSRGNQPQH
TRBV7-2,TRBJ1-5,15,ASSPTGAVDSNQPQH
TRBV15,TRBJ2-1,14,ATSREIGREYNEQF